The 15 T cell receptor beta chains listed next were all sequenced from one sample in a study of OX40 agonist ivuxolimab in advanced cancers. Clones were read by immunoSEQ multiplex PCR, and TCRdb kept only the in-frame ones, dropping some. This sample has around 62,000 clones, with over 70% found just once. Sample: CD4+ or CD8+ T cells sorted from blood, taken in a trial of the OX40 agonist ivuxolimab. These receptors were collected from an adult with an advanced solid tumor such as melanoma, head and neck, liver or kidney cancer.

Notes on this clone: The junction departs from the called germline gene at one end, perhaps through a read error. The chain recombines TRBV5-1 with TRBJ2-2; 9 bases match TRBD1. CDR1 is SGHRS, CDR2 YFSETQ, per germline. CDR3 length: 15 amino acids. Written as DNA, the CDR3 is TGTGCCAGCAGCCCGACAGGGGGGAACACCGGGGAGCTGTTTTTT. This gives the protein CASSPTGGNTGELFF.

The chain combines TRBV5-4 with TRBJ2-3; tentative D call: TRBD1 (5 bases). Germline V gene lookup returns CDR1 SGHNT and CDR2 YYREEE (reference sequence). CDR3 length equals 16 residues. Trimming removed 0 bases from V and 4 bases from J, with 15 bases in between. CDR3 residues: CASSLVGGRVSDTQYF. DNA of the CDR3: TGTGCCAGCAGCTTGGTCGGTGGCAGGGTCTCAGATACGCAGTATTTT.

This rearrangement joins TRBV2 to TRBJ2-5; possibly TRBD1 or TRBD2 for D (5 bases each). The tail of the sequence fits TRBJ2-7 better, so the J call may be wrong. CDR1 SNHLY and CDR2 FYNNEI come from the germline V gene. CDR3 size: 15 residues. CDR3 sequence: CASSNRDGGPYEQYF. The CDR3 nucleotides read TGTGCCAGCAGTAACCGGGACGGTGGTCCCTACGAGCAGTACTTC.

J is TRBJ2-7 and V is TRBV15; perhaps TRBD2 as D (6 bases). The J call is doubtful: the DNA matches TRBJ2-5 better. The length of the CDR3 is 14 residues. Germline V gives CDR1 LNHNV, CDR2 YYDKDF (reference sequence). In nucleotides, the CDR3 is TGTGCCACCAGCGGACGTGGGGGGTCAGAGACCCAGTACTTC. Protein product: CATSGRGGSETQYF.

J is TRBJ1-1 and V is TRBV7-9; TRBD1 aligns across 10 bases. CDR1 and CDR2 from the germline V gene are SEHNR and FQNEAQ (reference sequence). The CDR3 runs 14 residues. V trimming: 4 bases; J trimming: 2 bases; junction bases outside the gene matches: 1. CDR3 amino acids: CASSWTGGNTEAFF. Here the CDR3 DNA reads TGTGCCAGCAGCTGGACAGGGGGAAACACTGAAGCTTTCTTT.

The V and J genes are TRBV9 and TRBJ1-2; possible D gene TRBD1, 5 bases. Between the trimmed V and J ends, which lost 1 base and 4 bases, there was a span of 17 bases. CDR1 is SGDLS, CDR2 YYNGEE, per germline. The CDR3 length is 16 residues. This CDR3 reads CASSVSVGRDSYGYTF. DNA for the CDR3: TGTGCCAGCAGCGTATCTGTTGGAAGGGACTCCTATGGCTACACCTTC. The variable domain in full, with the rest retrieved from reference TRBV9 and TRBJ1-2, is DSGVTQTPKHLITATGQRVTLRCSPRSGDLSVYWYQQSLDQGLQFLIQYYNGEERAKGNILERFSAQQFPDLHSELNLSSLELGDSALYFCASSVSVGRDSYGYTFGSGTRLTVV.

The chain uses TRBV4-2 and TRBJ2-1, with 11 bases lining up with TRBD2. CDR3 length: 16 residues. In germline, CDR1 is LGHNA, CDR2 YNFKEQ. Losses at the gene ends were 0 bases for V and 2 bases for J; bases not matched to a gene: 0. The CDR3 region has the DNA TGTGCCAGCAGCCAAGATAGCGGGAGGGCCTACAATGAGCAGTTCTTC. Its protein product is CASSQDSGRAYNEQFF.

The V gene is TRBV18, the J gene TRBJ1-1; D unresolved. The CDR3 contains 15 residues. CDR1 is KGHSH and CDR2 is LQKENI in the germline V gene. V lost 3 bases, J lost 6 bases, and 17 bases lay in between. The DNA for the CDR3 is TGTGCCAGCTCACCGTCTTGGACGCAGTCCGCTGAAGCTTTCTTT. Its translation: CASSPSWTQSAEAFF. Full variable domain (remainder filled in from reference TRBV18 and TRBJ1-1): NAGVMQNPRHLVRRRGQEARLRCSPMKGHSHVYWYRQLPEEGLKFMVYLQKENIIDESGMPKERFSAEFPKEGPSILRIQQVVRGDSAAYFCASSPSWTQSAEAFFGQGTRLTVV.

The genes are TRBV9 and TRBJ2-7; possibly TRBD2 for D (7 bases). The CDR3 has 14 residues. Trimming cost V 3 bases and J 2 bases, with 12 bases left between them. Germline V gene lookup returns CDR1 SGDLS and CDR2 YYNGEE. CDR3 region: CASSGRGRPYEQYF. For the CDR3, the DNA is TGTGCCAGCAGCGGGCGGGGGCGTCCCTACGAGCAGTACTTC. The complete variable domain, with remaining parts taken from reference TRBV9 and TRBJ2-7, reads DSGVTQTPKHLITATGQRVTLRCSPRSGDLSVYWYQQSLDQGLQFLIQYYNGEERAKGNILERFSAQQFPDLHSELNLSSLELGDSALYFCASSGRGRPYEQYFGPGTRLTVT.

A word on this clone: One junction end disagrees with the germline gene, perhaps due to a read error. The rearrangement links TRBV7-9 to TRBJ2-7; no clear D gene. CDR1 SEHNR and CDR2 FQNEAQ come from the germline V gene (reference sequence). The CDR3 totals 16 residues. The CDR3 sequence is CASSPRKRRFVYEQYF. The CDR3 DNA follows: TGCGCCAGCAGCCCCCGAAAACGGCGGTTTGTCTACGAGCAGTACTTC.

The chain couples TRBV13 to TRBJ2-4, with a tentative D call TRBD1 (5 bases). Trimming left V 6 bases short and J 2 bases short, with 14 bases between. Germline V CDR1 and CDR2: PRHDT, FYEKMQ (reference sequence). The length of the CDR3 is 15 residues. The CDR3: CASSHTDSTKNIQYF. The CDR3 nucleotides are TGTGCCAGCAGTCATACTGACAGCACCAAAAACATTCAGTACTTC.

The chain has TRBV11-1 and TRBJ2-7; D gene uncertain. This CDR3 contains 13 residues. Germline V gene lookup returns CDR1 SGHAT and CDR2 FQDESV (reference sequence). Trimming took 3 bases from V and 7 from J, leaving 13 bases between them. CDR3 loop: CASSFLELGEQYF. The CDR3 coding sequence is TGTGCCAGCAGCTTTTTGGAGCTGGGGGAGCAGTACTTC.

V and J are TRBV2 and TRBJ2-1; maybe TRBD2 (5 bases). CDR1 SNHLY and CDR2 FYNNEI come from the germline V gene. CDR3 length: 12 amino acids. Trimming stripped 5 bases from V and 4 bases from J, with 6 bases between. The CDR3 reads CASSREYNEQFF. CDR3 nucleotide sequence: TGTGCCAGCAGTCGGGAATACAATGAGCAGTTCTTC.

This chain links TRBV4-3 with TRBJ2-4; D is uncertain. Trimming removed 0 bases at V and 3 bases at J, with 12 bases between. This CDR3 region has 16 residues. Looked up from germline, CDR1 is LGHNA and CDR2 is YSLEER. The CDR3 sequence is CASSQDNLLGKNIQYF. The CDR3 DNA follows: TGCGCCAGCAGCCAAGATAACCTTTTGGGCAAAAACATTCAGTACTTC.

Remarks on this clone: Sequence at one end of the junction differs from germline and may be a read error. Here the CDR3 DNA reads TGCGCCAGCAGCCAAGATGAAGGGTGGGGTGGCTACACCTTC. As protein: CASSQDEGWGGYTF. V usage is TRBV7-9 and J usage is TRBJ1-2; D not certain. Per germline, CDR1 SEHNR and CDR2 FQNEAQ (reference sequence). This CDR3 is 14 amino acids long. The variable domain in full, completed from reference TRBV7-9 and TRBJ1-2, reads DTGVSQNPRHKITKRGQNVTFRCDPISEHNRLYWYRQTLGQGPEFLTYFQNEAQLEKSRLLSDRFSAERPKGSFSTLEIQRTEQGDSAMYLCASSQDEGWGGYTFGSGTRLTVV.